These 22 T cell receptor beta chains share one sample of origin, sequenced in a study of cytomegalovirus exposure and HLA in healthy donors. The PCR was carried out with 60 Vbeta primers and 13 Jbeta primers. Using immunoSEQ multiplex PCR, the repertoire was profiled, and TCRdb retains in-frame clones only, with some absent. The sample has about 100,000 clones, roughly 70% seen once. Sequenced: PBMCs. These TCRs come from a man aged 35 to 55 in good health and CMV-seropositive.

The chain recombines TRBV19 with TRBJ1-1; 7 bases are a match to TRBD1. Looked up from germline, CDR1 is LNHDA and CDR2 is SQIVND (reference sequence). Trimming removed 8 bases from V and 4 bases from J; junction bases left unmatched: 13. This CDR3 is 15 amino acids long. The CDR3 protein is CASSPRRRGTTEAFF. As DNA, the CDR3 is TGTGCCAGTTCTCCAAGACGCAGGGGGACCACTGAAGCTTTCTTT.

The V gene is TRBV27, the J gene TRBJ1-5, with D unresolved. Looked up from germline, CDR1 is MNHEY and CDR2 is SMNVEV (reference sequence). This CDR3 is built from 15 residues. V lost 1 base to trimming and J lost 1 base, with 8 bases between them. CDR3: CASSLFGRSNQPQHF. The CDR3, as DNA: TGTGCCAGCAGTTTATTCGGGAGGAGCAATCAGCCCCAGCATTTT.

The chain is built from TRBV19 and TRBJ2-7; D is perhaps TRBD2 (6 bases). V lost 11 bases and J lost 4, with 21 bases in between. Germline CDR1 LNHDA, CDR2 SQIVND (reference sequence). The CDR3 is made up of 14 amino acids. The CDR3 DNA is TGTGCCCGCTCGGACTACCTCCCCGAGTACGAGCAGTACTTC. Its protein is CARSDYLPEYEQYF.

The gene calls are TRBV28 and TRBJ2-5, with D perhaps TRBD2 (6 bases). V was pared by 6 bases and J by 7 bases, with 15 bases between. Germline V gives CDR1 MDHEN, CDR2 SYDVKM. The CDR3 has 13 residues. Here the CDR3 DNA reads TGTGCCAGCAGCTTGGGAGGCTCAGGGACCCAGTACTTC. This gives the protein CASSLGGSGTQYF.

The chain has TRBV5-1 and TRBJ2-7, with D unresolved. The CDR3 has 14 residues. Germline assignment: CDR1 SGHRS and CDR2 YFSETQ. V lost 2 bases and J lost 0, with 9 bases in between. CDR3 coding DNA: TGCGCCAGCAGCTTAACGGAGATCTCCTACGAGCAGTACTTC. It is translated as CASSLTEISYEQYF.

This clone occurred a few times. This sequence joins TRBV30 and TRBJ1-3; D call uncertain. Germline V gene data show CDR1 as GTSNPN and CDR2 as SVGIG (reference sequence). Trimming shortened V by 5 bases and J by 2 bases, and 10 bases separated the two germline ends. This CDR3 is built from 13 residues. CDR3 in DNA: TGTGCCTGGGCCAGGCTTCCTGGAAACACCATATATTTT. Its protein product is CAWARLPGNTIYF.

The chain is built from TRBV7-9 and TRBJ2-6; 7 nucleotides match TRBD1. Trimming at V came to 3 bases and at J to 0 bases, leaving 2 bases not matched to a gene. The CDR3 extends over 16 amino acids. Looked up from germline, CDR1 is SEHNR and CDR2 is FQNEAQ (reference sequence). The CDR3 nucleotides are TGTGCCAGCAGCTTGGGACAGCTCTCTGGGGCCAACGTCCTGACTTTC. Translated: CASSLGQLSGANVLTF.

This chain connects TRBV15 to TRBJ2-2; TRBD1 agrees at 8 bases. CDR3 length: 15 residues. V lost 3 bases, J lost 1 base, and 1 base stayed unmatched. The germline CDR1 and CDR2 sequences are LNHNV and YYDKDF (reference sequence). CDR3 region: CATSRDRENTGELFF. The CDR3 DNA sequence: TGTGCCACCAGCAGGGACAGGGAGAACACCGGGGAGCTGTTTTTT.

This clone was recorded only once. The V call is TRBV28, the J call TRBJ2-7, with 9 bases lining up with TRBD1. The CDR3 is made up of 13 amino acids. Unmatched junction bases numbered 6, after V lost 6 bases and J lost 6 bases. Germline CDR1 reads MDHEN; CDR2 reads SYDVKM. CDR3 bases: TGTGCCAGCAGGAGACTGACAGGGGGCGAGCAGTACTTC. Protein sequence: CASRRLTGGEQYF.

The CDR3 DNA reads as TGTGCCAGCAGCTATGAGGGCGGGGAGCTGTTTTTT. It codes for CASSYEGGELFF. V usage is TRBV7-9 and J usage is TRBJ2-2, with D possibly matching TRBD2 (5 bases). The CDR3 is made up of 12 amino acids. The germline V gene has CDR1 SEHNR and CDR2 FQNEAQ (reference sequence). Trimming removed 4 bases from V and 7 bases from J, with 7 bases in between.

Only a few counts were recorded for this clone. The rearrangement joins TRBV30 to TRBJ2-7; 12 bases match TRBD2. J gave up 6 bases and V 2 bases, and 8 bases lay outside the gene matches. In germline, CDR1 is GTSNPN, CDR2 SVGIG (reference sequence). The CDR3 covers 15 residues. Here the CDR3 reads CAWSFPGLAGGEQYF. In DNA, the CDR3 is TGTGCCTGGAGTTTTCCGGGACTAGCGGGTGGCGAGCAGTACTTC.

The chain employs TRBV28 and TRBJ1-2, with 7 bases fitting TRBD1. CDR3 length equals 19 residues. From germline, CDR1 is MDHEN and CDR2 SYDVKM. The junction had 16 bases not matched to a gene; V was cut back by 3 bases and J by 0 bases. The CDR3 here is CASSFRDSDQPESNYGYTF. In DNA form, the CDR3 reads TGTGCCAGCAGTTTCCGGGACAGCGATCAACCGGAGTCTAACTATGGCTACACCTTC.

V gene TRBV2 combines with J gene TRBJ1-1; 8 bases map to TRBD1. J gave up 1 base and V 5 bases, and 3 bases lay outside the gene matches. CDR1 and CDR2 from the germline V gene are SNHLY and FYNNEI. This CDR3 region has 14 residues. The CDR3 spells CASSFDRGNTEAFF. In DNA form, the CDR3 reads TGTGCCAGCAGTTTTGACAGGGGGAACACTGAAGCTTTCTTT.

This rearrangement joins TRBV5-1 to TRBJ2-7, with 10 bases aligning to TRBD1. The germline gives CDR1 SGHRS, CDR2 YFSETQ. V was pared by 2 bases and J by 4 bases, with 6 bases of the junction left unmatched. The CDR3 totals 15 residues. The CDR3 protein is CASSLEGTGVYEQYF. CDR3 bases: TGCGCCAGCAGCTTAGAAGGGACAGGGGTGTACGAGCAGTACTTC.

The chain carries TRBV7-9 and TRBJ1-1; D gene ambiguous. The V gene lost 2 bases and the J gene lost 4 bases, with 5 bases spanning the gap. The CDR3 length is 12 residues. Germline-derived CDR1 and CDR2 are SEHNR and FQNEAQ (reference sequence). This CDR3 is CASSLRSTEAFF. As DNA, the CDR3 is TGTGCCAGCAGCTTACGGAGCACTGAAGCTTTCTTT.

This chain links TRBV7-2 with TRBJ2-7, with 7 bases aligning to TRBD2. Trimming at V came to 6 bases and at J to 0 bases, leaving 8 bases not matched to a gene. CDR3 size: 15 residues. Germline loops: CDR1 SGHTA, CDR2 FQGNSA. CDR3 region: CASSRSGDSSYEQYF. DNA for the CDR3: TGTGCCAGCAGTAGGAGCGGGGATAGCTCCTACGAGCAGTACTTC.

The rearrangement joins TRBV11-2 to TRBJ2-2; a possible D gene is TRBD1 (6 bases). The CDR3 spans 15 residues. Trimming cost V 7 bases and J 3 bases, with 15 bases left between them. Germline CDR1 and CDR2: SGHAT and FQNNGV. The CDR3 is CASTPRDTYTGELFF. In nucleotides, the CDR3 is TGTGCCAGCACGCCCCGGGACACCTACACCGGGGAGCTGTTTTTT.

The chain combines TRBV11-3 with TRBJ2-1; 8 positions agree with TRBD1. This CDR3 region has 16 residues. The trim removed 0 bases at V and 3 bases at J, leaving 4 bases unmatched. From germline, CDR1 is SGHNT and CDR2 YENEEA. The CDR3 reads CASSLDGQGNYNEQFF. For the CDR3, the DNA is TGTGCCAGCAGCTTAGATGGACAGGGCAACTACAATGAGCAGTTCTTC.

The J gene is TRBJ1-1, the V gene TRBV7-9; 7 bases are a match to TRBD1. V dropped 1 base and J dropped 1; count of bases not matched to a gene: 3. Germline CDR1 reads SEHNR; CDR2 reads FQNEAQ (reference sequence). The CDR3 has 15 residues. The CDR3 here is CASSLEQGPNTEAFF. The CDR3 DNA reads as TGTGCCAGCAGCTTAGAACAGGGGCCGAACACTGAAGCTTTCTTT.

As DNA, the CDR3 is TGTGCCAGTAGTATCTACGGACAGGCTGGAAACACCATATATTTT. This sequence encodes CASSIYGQAGNTIYF. This chain links TRBV19 with TRBJ1-3; 7 nucleotides match TRBD1. The V gene's germline CDR1 is LNHDA and CDR2 SQIVND (reference sequence). This CDR3 has 15 residues. With 3 bases clipped from V and 2 bases from J, the junction kept 4 bases outside the gene matches.

The chain has TRBV4-2 and TRBJ2-1, with a weak D call TRBD2 (6 bases). V lost 1 base, J lost 5 bases, and 18 bases lay in between. This CDR3 region has 17 residues. Germline V gives CDR1 LGHNA, CDR2 YNFKEQ. The CDR3 DNA reads TGTGCCAGCAGCCAAGGAATCGGGACTCAAGATAACAATGAGCAGTTCTTC. Residues: CASSQGIGTQDNNEQFF.

The gene calls are TRBV7-8 and TRBJ1-1; 7 bases match TRBD1. With 6 bases clipped from V and 2 bases from J, the junction kept 6 bases outside the gene matches. Looked up from germline, CDR1 is SGHVS and CDR2 is FQNEAQ. The CDR3 covers 14 residues. The CDR3 DNA is TGTGCCAGCAGACATTGGGACAGAAACACTGAAGCTTTCTTT. It codes for CASRHWDRNTEAFF.